Listed here are 27 T cell receptor beta chains from one sample, sequenced in a study of CD8 T cells in ankylosing spondylitis. TCRdb reprocessed the 5' RACE reads with MiXCR, giving one entry per CDR3 protein. The sample consists of under 250,000 distinct CDR3 sequences, approximately 10% of them appearing once. The sample taken for sequencing was blood, either unsorted or a sorted T cell fraction (not recorded which). These receptors were obtained from a male donor with ankylosing spondylitis or in good health (not recorded which).

This clonotype was detected ten times or more. The chain recombines TRBV2 with TRBJ1-1; D unclear. The CDR3 totals 13 residues. Between the trimmed V and J ends, which lost 11 bases and 1 base, there was a span of 14 bases. The V gene's germline CDR1 is SNHLY and CDR2 FYNNEI. The CDR3: CASGREPNTEAFF. The DNA of the CDR3 is TGTGCCTCCGGAAGGGAACCGAACACTGAAGCTTTCTTT.

The J gene is TRBJ2-7, the V gene TRBV5-4; D is possibly TRBD1 (6 bases). V was trimmed by 2 bases and J by 2 bases, leaving 14 bases between them. The CDR3 is 15 residues long. CDR1 and CDR2 (germline): SGHNT, YYREEE (reference sequence). The CDR3: CASSFRQEPPYEQYF. CDR3 nucleotide sequence: TGTGCCAGCAGCTTCCGACAGGAACCCCCCTACGAGCAGTACTTC.

This clonotype has a count of ten or more. This chain links TRBV20-1 with TRBJ1-2; D unclear. This CDR3 has 13 residues. CDR1 and CDR2 from the germline V gene are DFQATT and SNEGSKA (reference sequence). Trimming shortened V by 2 bases and J by 2 bases, and 9 bases separated the two germline ends. The CDR3 DNA sequence: TGCAGTGCTAGAATGGTGGGGAACTATGGCTACACCTTC. This sequence encodes CSARMVGNYGYTF.

Many counts were recorded for this clonotype. The rearrangement uses TRBV5-1 and TRBJ1-1; D may be TRBD1 (5 bases). The CDR3 is made up of 12 amino acids. Deletions cut 0 bases from V and 13 bases from J, with 13 bases between. Germline V CDR1 and CDR2: SGHRS, YFSETQ. CDR3: CASSLEPREDFF. The CDR3, as DNA: TGCGCCAGCAGCTTGGAGCCCAGGGAGGATTTCTTT.

At least ten counts were recorded for this clonotype. This chain links TRBV30 with TRBJ1-2, with TRBD1 matching over 7 bases. Germline V gene lookup returns CDR1 GTSNPN and CDR2 SVGIG (reference sequence). J was trimmed by 4 bases and V by 3 bases; bases with no gene match: 11. The CDR3 is 15 amino acids. Here the CDR3 DNA reads TGTGCCTGGAGGGGACGCCAGGGGGTAACCTATGGCTACACCTTC. As protein: CAWRGRQGVTYGYTF.

This clonotype was seen repeatedly, ten times or more. V usage is TRBV3-1 and J usage is TRBJ2-3; no firm D call. CDR1 and CDR2 from the germline V gene are LGHDT and YNNKEL (reference sequence). The V end was cut by 1 base, the J end by 4 bases, with 9 bases between. The CDR3 length is 14 residues. Here the CDR3 DNA reads TGTGCCAGCAGCCAAGTTACGACCTCAGATACGCAGTATTTT. It translates to CASSQVTTSDTQYF.

This clonotype has ten or more counts. The V call is TRBV12-3 or TRBV12-4, the J call TRBJ1-6; TRBD1 might be the D (6 bases). The CDR3 runs to 14 residues. V was trimmed by 6 bases and J by 5 bases, leaving 11 bases between them. The CDR3 DNA is TGTGCCAGCAGCCCGGGACACCATAATTCACCCCTCCACTTT. As protein: CASSPGHHNSPLHF.

At least ten counts were recorded for this clonotype. The gene calls are TRBV5-1 and TRBJ2-1, with 7 nucleotides matching TRBD1. This CDR3 region has 14 residues. Germline CDR1 SGHRS, CDR2 YFSETQ. J lost 8 bases, V lost 5 bases, and 10 bases had no gene match. The CDR3 bases are TGCGCCAGCAGTCGACAGGGAATCTGGGATGAGCAGTTCTTC. Protein sequence: CASSRQGIWDEQFF.

The chain recombines TRBV5-1 with TRBJ2-2, with D maybe TRBD1 (6 bases). The CDR3 sequence is 16 residues long. Between the trimmed V and J ends, which lost 0 bases and 2 bases, there was a span of 11 bases. CDR1 is SGHRS and CDR2 is YFSETQ in the germline V gene. In DNA form, the CDR3 reads TGCGCCAGCAGCTTGGGGGGGACAAGCAACACCGGGGAGCTGTTTTTT. The encoded protein is CASSLGGTSNTGELFF.

This clonotype occurred many times. The chain employs TRBV12-3 or TRBV12-4 and TRBJ1-2; unclear D gene. V was clipped by 1 base and J by 5 bases, with 11 bases between them. There are 14 residues in the CDR3. The DNA for the CDR3 is TGTGCCAGCAGTTTAGGGGCGGACGTGTATGGCTACACCTTC. Residues: CASSLGADVYGYTF.

This clonotype was detected ten times or more. The chain is built from TRBV30 and TRBJ2-3; 8 bases agree with TRBD2. After removal of 2 bases from V and 1 base from J, the junction contained 5 bases not matched to a gene. Germline loops: CDR1 GTSNPN, CDR2 SVGIG (reference sequence). There are 15 residues in the CDR3. CDR3 in amino acids: CAWSIGSGGTDTQYF. The CDR3 nucleotides read TGTGCCTGGAGTATCGGTAGCGGGGGCACAGATACGCAGTATTTT.

This clonotype occurred many times. The V gene is TRBV29-1, the J gene TRBJ2-7; TRBD1 matches at 7 bases. This CDR3 is 11 amino acids long. The germline CDR1 and CDR2 sequences are SQVTM and ANQGSEA. J gave up 4 bases and V 6 bases, and 3 bases lay outside the gene matches. The CDR3 loop is CSVVQGYEQYF. CDR3 coding DNA: TGCAGCGTAGTACAGGGGTACGAGCAGTACTTC.

At least ten counts were recorded for this clonotype. The chain links TRBV5-1 to TRBJ2-2; D might be TRBD1 (6 bases). CDR1 is SGHRS, CDR2 YFSETQ, per germline. The CDR3 consists of 15 residues. Trimming removed 0 bases at V and 7 bases at J, with 13 bases between. For the CDR3, the DNA is TGCGCCAGCAGCTTGGCCGTGACAGGCGGCGGGGAGCTGTTTTTT. It codes for CASSLAVTGGGELFF. The full variable domain, completed using reference TRBV5-1 and TRBJ2-2, is KAGVTQTPRYLIKTRGQQVTLSCSPISGHRSVSWYQQTPGQGLQFLFEYFSETQRNKGNFPGRFSGRQFSNSRSEMNVSTLELGDSALYLCASSLAVTGGGELFFGEGSRLTVL.

This clonotype was counted ten times or more. This chain connects TRBV24-1 to TRBJ2-3; 8 bases match TRBD1. Trimming cost V 3 bases and J 3 bases; bases outside gene matches: 4. Germline V gives CDR1 KGHDR, CDR2 SFDVKD. CDR3 length: 15 amino acids. DNA for the CDR3: TGTGCCACCAGTGATCCCGGACAGGGTACAGATACGCAGTATTTT. Its protein product is CATSDPGQGTDTQYF.

Many counts were recorded for this clonotype. The CDR3 here is CASSPGTGGQNYEQYF. CDR3 in DNA: TGCGCCAGCAGCCCCGGGACAGGGGGTCAAAACTACGAGCAGTACTTC. This sequence joins TRBV5-1 and TRBJ2-7, with 11 bases matching TRBD1. There are 16 residues in the CDR3. Germline-derived CDR1 and CDR2 are SGHRS and YFSETQ. The junction had 9 bases not matched to a gene; V was cut back by 4 bases and J by 3 bases.

This clonotype was recorded at least ten times. The rearrangement joins TRBV10-3 to TRBJ1-1; D is possibly TRBD1 (6 bases). The CDR3 length is 12 residues. CDR1 and CDR2 from the germline V gene are ENHRY and SYGVKD. Trimming shortened V by 6 bases and J by 10 bases, and 15 bases separated the two germline ends. The CDR3: CAISNRVEGAFF. In DNA form, the CDR3 reads TGTGCCATCAGCAACAGGGTGGAAGGAGCTTTCTTT.

This clonotype was recorded at least ten times. This chain links TRBV5-6 with TRBJ1-3; D uncertain. The ends were cut back, 1 base at V and 0 bases at J, with 11 bases in the middle. CDR3 length equals 16 residues. Germline CDR1 reads SGHDT; CDR2 reads YYEEEE. CDR3 DNA sequence: TGTGCCAGCAGCTTGAATGGGGTTAGCTCTGGAAACACCATATATTTT. Its translation: CASSLNGVSSGNTIYF.

This clonotype was observed at least ten times. The chain uses TRBV29-1 and TRBJ2-1; a possible D gene is TRBD1 (6 bases). The length of the CDR3 is 13 residues. Germline loops: CDR1 SQVTM, CDR2 ANQGSEA. V lost 1 base and J lost 7, with 11 bases in between. The CDR3 protein is CSVEGTQGNEQFF. DNA of the CDR3: TGCAGCGTTGAAGGCACCCAGGGGAATGAGCAGTTCTTC.

The chain is built from TRBV10-3 and TRBJ2-7, with D possibly matching TRBD1 (6 bases). Germline CDR1 reads ENHRY; CDR2 reads SYGVKD. The ends were cut back, 2 bases at V and 2 bases at J, with 10 bases in the middle. The CDR3 consists of 14 residues. The CDR3 coding sequence is TGTGCCATCAGTGAGGGGACAACCACCTACGAGCAGTACTTC. The encoded protein is CAISEGTTTYEQYF.

This clonotype was counted at least ten times. The V and J genes are TRBV12-3 or TRBV12-4 and TRBJ1-2; D remains unclear. Trimming left V 3 bases short and J 0 bases short, with 5 bases between. There are 13 residues in the CDR3. The CDR3 sequence: CASSLQANYGYTF. CDR3 in DNA: TGTGCCAGCAGTTTGCAGGCTAACTATGGCTACACCTTC.

This clonotype was seen ten or more times. The chain uses TRBV12-3 or TRBV12-4 and TRBJ2-3, with D possibly being TRBD1 or TRBD2 (5 bases each). This CDR3 has 14 residues. Trimming stripped 6 bases from V and 5 bases from J, with 15 bases between. The CDR3 region has the DNA TGTGCCAGCAGCCGACAGTCGGCGGGAGATACGCAGTATTTT. This codes for CASSRQSAGDTQYF.

In this sample, this clonotype turned up many times. The rearrangement links TRBV5-1 to TRBJ2-5, with D perhaps matching TRBD1 (6 bases). This CDR3 spans 13 amino acids. Trimming stripped 4 bases from V and 1 base from J, with 8 bases between. Germline CDR1 reads SGHRS; CDR2 reads YFSETQ. This CDR3 is CASSPDSQETQYF. CDR3 DNA: TGCGCCAGCAGCCCGGACAGCCAAGAGACCCAGTACTTC.

This clonotype was observed a handful of times. The chain employs TRBV30 and TRBJ1-3; the D is unclear. The germline V gene encodes CDR1 GTSNPN and CDR2 SVGIG (reference sequence). Trimming stripped 0 bases from V and 0 bases from J, with 12 bases between. The CDR3 has 16 residues. The CDR3 reads CAWSVRVGSSGNTIYF. The DNA of the CDR3 is TGTGCCTGGAGTGTACGGGTCGGGAGCTCTGGAAACACCATATATTTT.

This clonotype was seen repeatedly, ten times or more. This rearrangement joins TRBV3-1 to TRBJ1-6, with D maybe TRBD1 (5 bases). V dropped 4 bases and J dropped 8 bases, with 9 bases sitting between them. This CDR3 region has 13 residues. Germline CDR1 is LGHDT and CDR2 is YNNKEL (reference sequence). CDR3: CASSRGRDSPLHF. The DNA of the CDR3 is TGTGCCAGCAGCCGGGGCCGGGATTCACCCCTCCACTTT.

The chain couples TRBV5-1 to TRBJ1-4; D is unresolved. The CDR3 spans 13 residues. The V and J ends lost 1 base and 8 bases respectively, with 9 bases between them. Germline CDR1 SGHRS, CDR2 YFSETQ. In DNA form, the CDR3 reads TGCGCCAGCAGCTTGCGTCCTGGGGAAAAACTGTTTTTT. It specifies CASSLRPGEKLFF.

The V and J genes are TRBV4-2 and TRBJ1-3; D gene uncertain. The ends were cut back, 0 bases at V and 0 bases at J, with 6 bases in the middle. This CDR3 is 15 amino acids long. The germline gives CDR1 LGHNA, CDR2 YNFKEQ. The CDR3 nucleotides read TGTGCCAGCAGCCAAGACGGGAACTCTGGAAACACCATATATTTT. Its protein product is CASSQDGNSGNTIYF.

There are many counts of this clonotype. The gene calls are TRBV11-2 and TRBJ2-3; no clear D. V was trimmed by 0 bases and J by 3 bases, leaving 7 bases between them. This CDR3 spans 14 amino acids. CDR1 and CDR2 from the germline V gene are SGHAT and FQNNGV. The CDR3 sequence is CASSLEVRTDTQYF. Written as DNA, the CDR3 is TGTGCCAGCAGCTTAGAGGTCCGAACAGATACGCAGTATTTT.